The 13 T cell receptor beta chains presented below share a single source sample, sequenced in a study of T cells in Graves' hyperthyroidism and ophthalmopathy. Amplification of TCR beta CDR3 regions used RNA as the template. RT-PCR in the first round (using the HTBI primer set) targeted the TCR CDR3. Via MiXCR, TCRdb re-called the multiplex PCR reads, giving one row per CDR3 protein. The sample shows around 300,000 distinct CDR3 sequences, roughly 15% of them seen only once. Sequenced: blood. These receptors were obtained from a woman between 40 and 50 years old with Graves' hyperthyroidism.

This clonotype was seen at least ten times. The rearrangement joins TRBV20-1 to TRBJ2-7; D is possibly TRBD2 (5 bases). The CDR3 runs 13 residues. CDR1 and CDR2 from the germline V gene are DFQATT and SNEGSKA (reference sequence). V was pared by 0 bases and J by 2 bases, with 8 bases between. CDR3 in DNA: TGCAGTGCTAGAGATCGGAGGACCTACGAGCAGTACTTC. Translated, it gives CSARDRRTYEQYF.

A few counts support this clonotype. The CDR3 DNA reads as TGCGCCAGCAGCCAGACAGACAGTTACGAGCAGTACTTC. It is translated as CASSQTDSYEQYF. The chain employs TRBV4-1 and TRBJ2-7; TRBD1 might be the D (5 bases). The CDR3 consists of 13 residues. Germline-derived CDR1 and CDR2 are MGHRA and YSYEKL. V shed 3 bases and J shed 4 bases, with 10 bases lying between them.

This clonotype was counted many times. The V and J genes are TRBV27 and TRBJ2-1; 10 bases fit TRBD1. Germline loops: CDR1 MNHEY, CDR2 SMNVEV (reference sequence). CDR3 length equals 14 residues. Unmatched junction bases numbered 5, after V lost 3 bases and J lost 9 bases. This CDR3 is CASSFGQGVGEQFF. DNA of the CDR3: TGTGCCAGCAGTTTCGGACAGGGGGTTGGTGAGCAGTTCTTC.

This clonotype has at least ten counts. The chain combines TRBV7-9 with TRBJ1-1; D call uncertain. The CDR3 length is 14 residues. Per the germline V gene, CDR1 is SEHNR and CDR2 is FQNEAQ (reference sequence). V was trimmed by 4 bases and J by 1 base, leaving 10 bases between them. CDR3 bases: TGTGCCAGCAGCTCCAGGTGGGGGAACACTGAAGCTTTCTTT. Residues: CASSSRWGNTEAFF.

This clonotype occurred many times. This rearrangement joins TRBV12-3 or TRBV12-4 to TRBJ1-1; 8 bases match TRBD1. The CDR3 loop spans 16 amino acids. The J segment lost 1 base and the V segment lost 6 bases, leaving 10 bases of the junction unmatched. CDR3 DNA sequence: TGTGCCAGCAGCGCGGGGCAGGGGGCAGCGAACACTGAAGCTTTCTTT. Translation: CASSAGQGAANTEAFF.

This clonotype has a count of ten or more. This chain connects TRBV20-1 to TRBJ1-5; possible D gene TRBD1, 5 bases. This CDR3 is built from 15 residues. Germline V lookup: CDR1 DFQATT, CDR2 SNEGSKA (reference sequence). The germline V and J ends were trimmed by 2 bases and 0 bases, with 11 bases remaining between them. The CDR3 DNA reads TGCAGTGCTAGACTAGGTGGGACTAGCAATCAGCCCCAGCATTTT. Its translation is CSARLGGTSNQPQHF.

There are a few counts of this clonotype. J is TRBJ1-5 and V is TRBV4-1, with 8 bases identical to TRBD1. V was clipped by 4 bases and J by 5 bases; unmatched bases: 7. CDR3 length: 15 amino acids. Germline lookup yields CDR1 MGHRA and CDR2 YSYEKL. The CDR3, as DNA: TGCGCCAGCAGCCGAGGTCAGGGGGCTGATCAGCCCCAGCATTTT. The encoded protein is CASSRGQGADQPQHF.

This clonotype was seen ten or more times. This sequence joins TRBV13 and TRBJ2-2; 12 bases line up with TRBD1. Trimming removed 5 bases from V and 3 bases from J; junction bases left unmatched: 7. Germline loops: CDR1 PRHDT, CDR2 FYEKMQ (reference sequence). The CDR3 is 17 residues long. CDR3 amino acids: CASSTRDRGRYTGELFF. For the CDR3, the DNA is TGTGCCAGCAGCACGAGGGACAGGGGGCGTTACACCGGGGAGCTGTTTTTT.

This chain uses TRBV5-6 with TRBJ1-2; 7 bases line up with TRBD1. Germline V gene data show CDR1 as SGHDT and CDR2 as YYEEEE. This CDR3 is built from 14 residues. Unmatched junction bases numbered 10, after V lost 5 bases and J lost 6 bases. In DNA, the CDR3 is TGTGCCAGCAGTACAGGGGCTTACTGGGATGGCTACACCTTC. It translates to CASSTGAYWDGYTF. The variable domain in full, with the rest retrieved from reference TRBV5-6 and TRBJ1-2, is DAGVTQSPTHLIKTRGQQVTLRCSPKSGHDTVSWYQQALGQGPQFIFQYYEEEERQRGNFPDRFSGHQFPNYSSELNVNALLLGDSALYLCASSTGAYWDGYTFGSGTRLTVV.

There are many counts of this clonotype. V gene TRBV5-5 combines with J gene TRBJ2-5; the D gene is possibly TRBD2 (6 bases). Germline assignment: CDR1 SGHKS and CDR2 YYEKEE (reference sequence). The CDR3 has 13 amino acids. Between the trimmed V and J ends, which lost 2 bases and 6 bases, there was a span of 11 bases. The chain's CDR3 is CASSLGGGKTQYF. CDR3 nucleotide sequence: TGTGCCAGCAGCTTAGGAGGAGGGAAGACCCAGTACTTC.

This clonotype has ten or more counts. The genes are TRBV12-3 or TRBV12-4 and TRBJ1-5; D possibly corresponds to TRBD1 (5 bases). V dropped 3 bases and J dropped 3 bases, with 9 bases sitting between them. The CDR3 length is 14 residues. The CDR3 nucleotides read TGTGCCAGCAGTTTGGGCAGGGTCAATCAGCCCCAGCATTTT. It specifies CASSLGRVNQPQHF.

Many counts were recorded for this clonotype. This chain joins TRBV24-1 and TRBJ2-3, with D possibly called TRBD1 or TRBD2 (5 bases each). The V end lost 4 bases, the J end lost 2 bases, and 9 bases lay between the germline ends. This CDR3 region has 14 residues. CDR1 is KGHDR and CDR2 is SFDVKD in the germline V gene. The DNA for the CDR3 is TGTGCCACCAGTGACCCCGGGACCACAGATACGCAGTATTTT. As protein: CATSDPGTTDTQYF.

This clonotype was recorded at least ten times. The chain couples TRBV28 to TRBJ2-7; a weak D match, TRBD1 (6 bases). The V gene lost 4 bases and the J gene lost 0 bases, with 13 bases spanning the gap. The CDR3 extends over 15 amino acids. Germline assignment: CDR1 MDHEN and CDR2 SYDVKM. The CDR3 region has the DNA TGTGCCAGCAGTTCCCCACAGGGATTCTCCTACGAGCAGTACTTC. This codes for CASSSPQGFSYEQYF.